The 26 T cell receptor beta chains listed next were all sequenced from one sample in a study of T cells in Graves' hyperthyroidism and ophthalmopathy. The source material, RNA transcripts, was used to amplify TCR beta CDR3 regions. When the TCR CDR3 underwent first-round RT-PCR, the HTBI primer set was used. MiXCR, run by TCRdb on the multiplex PCR reads, gives a single entry per CDR3 protein. The table records over 700,000 distinct CDR3 sequences, over 35% of them present only once. Sequenced material: blood. These receptors all stem from a man younger than 35 with Graves' hyperthyroidism.

The table lists this clonotype with a few counts. This chain joins TRBV2 and TRBJ2-7; TRBD2 is a possible D gene (6 bases). Germline-derived CDR1 and CDR2 are SNHLY and FYNNEI. Deletions cut 6 bases from V and 7 bases from J, with 22 bases between. This CDR3 has 15 residues. The CDR3 protein is CASREPGLGWIEQYF. The CDR3 DNA is TGTGCCAGCAGGGAACCGGGACTCGGATGGATTGAGCAGTACTTC.

This clonotype was counted at least ten times. The chain uses TRBV10-1 and TRBJ1-1; a possible D gene is TRBD1 (5 bases). The V gene lost 2 bases and the J gene lost 4 bases, with 11 bases spanning the gap. This CDR3 has 14 amino acids. Germline V lookup: CDR1 WNHNN, CDR2 SYGVQD (reference sequence). DNA for the CDR3: TGCGCCAGCAGTGAGGACAAAAGGGGCACTGAAGCTTTCTTT. This codes for CASSEDKRGTEAFF.

The V gene is TRBV25-1, the J gene TRBJ2-5; TRBD1 or TRBD2 may be the D gene (5 bases each). Germline V gene sequence: CDR1 MGHDK, CDR2 SYGVNS. The CDR3 is 15 amino acids. V lost 8 bases to trimming and J lost 2 bases, with 18 bases between them. CDR3 sequence (DNA): TGTGCCAGCTCACCGGGGACGGGCTCGCAAGAGACCCAGTACTTC. Its translation is CASSPGTGSQETQYF.

This clonotype was recorded at least ten times. V and J are TRBV19 and TRBJ1-6; no definite D call. The V end was cut by 6 bases, the J end by 8 bases, with 11 bases between. The CDR3 runs 13 residues. Germline V gene sequence: CDR1 LNHDA, CDR2 SQIVND (reference sequence). CDR3 protein: CASSPSMHSPLHF. The CDR3 coding sequence is TGTGCCAGTAGCCCAAGTATGCATTCACCCCTCCACTTT.

This chain uses TRBV10-3 with TRBJ2-5, with D maybe TRBD1 (5 bases). This CDR3 spans 14 amino acids. Trimming left V 4 bases short and J 5 bases short, with 14 bases between. Germline V lookup: CDR1 ENHRY, CDR2 SYGVKD. For the CDR3, the DNA is TGTGCCATCAGTGCAGGGCCCCAAGAGGAGACCCAGTACTTC. It encodes CAISAGPQEETQYF.

Ten or more counts support this clonotype. The chain joins TRBV2 to TRBJ1-1, with D unclear. Trimming left V 2 bases short and J 6 bases short, with 16 bases between. The germline V gene has CDR1 SNHLY and CDR2 FYNNEI. The CDR3 is made up of 15 amino acids. The CDR3 DNA follows: TGTGCCAGCAGTGAAATGTCCGGCGAAAGGGCTGAAGCTTTCTTT. Translating it yields CASSEMSGERAEAFF. Full variable domain (remainder filled in from reference TRBV2 and TRBJ1-1): EPEVTQTPSHQVTQMGQEVILRCVPISNHLYFYWYRQILGQKVEFLVSFYNNEISEKSEIFDDQFSVERPDGSNFTLKIRSTKLEDSAMYFCASSEMSGERAEAFFGQGTRLTVV.

This clonotype was seen only a few times. The chain recombines TRBV19 with TRBJ1-5, with D possibly TRBD1 on 6 matching bases. Germline CDR1 LNHDA, CDR2 SQIVND (reference sequence). V was cut by 6 bases and J by 4 bases, with 16 bases left in between. This CDR3 is built from 15 residues. As DNA, the CDR3 is TGTGCCAGTAGCCTTCCGACAGGCCGGAATCAGCCCCAGCATTTT. Protein: CASSLPTGRNQPQHF.

Turning to this clonotype: A single base separates this from a much larger clone, so it may be a read error. V is TRBV19 and J is TRBJ1-2; D unclear. V lost 1 base, J lost 2 bases, and 5 bases lay in between. Germline V CDR1 and CDR2: LNHDA, SQIVND (reference sequence). This CDR3 is built from 13 residues. CDR3 sequence: CASSIGANYGYTF. In DNA, the CDR3 is TGTGCCAGTAGTATAGGGGCCAACTATGGCTACACCTTC.

This clonotype has a handful of counts. The CDR3 coding sequence is TGTGCCAGCAGAAGCCTTAAAAATCAGCCCCAGCATTTT. Residues: CASRSLKNQPQHF. The chain combines TRBV6-5 with TRBJ1-5; the D is unclear. The CDR3 runs to 13 residues. Trimming left V 6 bases short and J 4 bases short, with 10 bases between. Germline CDR1 reads MNHEY; CDR2 reads SVGAGI.

This clonotype was found many times. The chain combines TRBV10-3 with TRBJ1-5; D gene unclear. V was cut by 0 bases and J by 2 bases, with 8 bases left in between. This CDR3 is 15 amino acids long. Germline CDR1 reads ENHRY; CDR2 reads SYGVKD. CDR3 DNA: TGTGCCATCAGTGAGTCGCCAGGCCGCAATCAGCCCCAGCATTTT. Translation: CAISESPGRNQPQHF.

This chain uses TRBV12-3 or TRBV12-4 with TRBJ2-1; D is unclear. V dropped 6 bases and J dropped 8 bases, with 11 bases sitting between them. This CDR3 contains 12 residues. The CDR3 coding sequence is TGTGCCAGCAGGTTATTGAGCGATGAGCAGTTCTTC. Translation gives CASRLLSDEQFF.

This clonotype was recorded at least ten times. The chain carries TRBV25-1 and TRBJ1-3, with D unclear. The CDR3 spans 16 residues. CDR1 and CDR2 from the germline V gene are MGHDK and SYGVNS. Deletions cut 3 bases from V and 0 bases from J, with 12 bases between. CDR3 nucleotide sequence: TGTGCCAGCAGTGACCCCAGACTGAGCTCTGGAAACACCATATATTTT. Translated, it gives CASSDPRLSSGNTIYF.

This clonotype has only a few counts. Written as DNA, the CDR3 is TGTGCCAGCACCCGGGACAGGGACCGGGGTGAAGCTTTCTTT. Its protein is CASTRDRDRGEAFF. V gene TRBV7-2 combines with J gene TRBJ1-1, with 9 bases that match TRBD1. Germline V gene data show CDR1 as SGHTA and CDR2 as FQGNSA. V was pared by 7 bases and J by 7 bases, with 10 bases of the junction left unmatched. The CDR3 spans 14 residues.

This clonotype was seen at least ten times. The rearrangement links TRBV20-1 to TRBJ1-5; 7 bases line up with TRBD1. The length of the CDR3 is 13 residues. Losses at the gene ends were 6 bases for V and 11 bases for J; bases not matched to a gene: 13. Germline-derived CDR1 and CDR2 are DFQATT and SNEGSKA (reference sequence). DNA for the CDR3: TGCAGTGCCCACACCAGGGGGAGTAGGACCCAGCATTTT. Encoded protein: CSAHTRGSRTQHF.

This chain connects TRBV6-5 to TRBJ2-2, with D tentatively TRBD2 (5 bases). The CDR3 is 16 residues long. The germline CDR1 and CDR2 sequences are MNHEY and SVGAGI. With 7 bases removed from V and 3 bases from J, the gap between germline ends came to 18 bases. The CDR3 is CASTREGPGDTGELFF. The CDR3 bases are TGTGCCAGCACAAGGGAAGGGCCCGGGGACACCGGGGAGCTGTTTTTT.

This clonotype was detected only a few times. The chain combines TRBV4-2 with TRBJ2-5; 9 nucleotides align to TRBD1. CDR1 is LGHNA, CDR2 YNFKEQ, per germline. There are 15 residues in the CDR3. The V segment lost 3 bases and the J segment 5 bases; nucleotides outside the gene matches: 7. The CDR3 DNA reads as TGTGCCAGCAGCCACCCGGGACAGGGAAGGGAGACCCAGTACTTC. This sequence encodes CASSHPGQGRETQYF.

This clonotype was seen ten or more times. V and J are TRBV10-3 and TRBJ2-7, with 7 bases lining up with TRBD1. The CDR3 is 13 amino acids. The germline CDR1 and CDR2 sequences are ENHRY and SYGVKD. J was trimmed by 5 bases and V by 5 bases; bases with no gene match: 6. The CDR3: CAISQGQVNEQYF. The DNA of the CDR3 is TGTGCCATCAGTCAAGGACAGGTAAACGAGCAGTACTTC.

The genes are TRBV7-2 and TRBJ1-5; D is unclear. This CDR3 has 15 amino acids. Germline CDR1 reads SGHTA; CDR2 reads FQGNSA. Trimming shortened V by 2 bases and J by 0 bases, and 8 bases separated the two germline ends. CDR3 sequence: CASSLWGASNQPQHF. CDR3 DNA: TGTGCCAGCAGCTTATGGGGTGCTAGCAATCAGCCCCAGCATTTT. Full variable domain (remainder filled in from reference TRBV7-2 and TRBJ1-5): GAGVSQSPSNKVTEKGKDVELRCDPISGHTALYWYRQSLGQGLEFLIYFQGNSAPDKSGLPSDRFSAERTGGSVSTLTIQRTQQEDSAVYLCASSLWGASNQPQHFGDGTRLSIL.

A word on this clonotype: With a much larger clone just one base away, this may be a read error. The chain carries TRBV7-9 and TRBJ1-5, with 9 bases that match TRBD1. Germline V gene sequence: CDR1 SEHNR, CDR2 FQNEAQ (reference sequence). With V trimmed by 4 bases and J by 2 bases, 6 bases remained unmatched. This CDR3 contains 16 residues. The CDR3 region has the DNA TGTGCCAGCAGCTATGGGACAGGGCATGGCAATCAGCCCCAGCATTTT. It yields the protein CASSYGTGHGNQPQHF.

This clonotype was detected many times. This chain uses TRBV15 with TRBJ1-5, with TRBD1 as a possible D gene (5 bases). The CDR3 has 15 amino acids. Germline values: CDR1 LNHNV, CDR2 YYDKDF (reference sequence). Trimming removed 3 bases from V and 4 bases from J, with 13 bases in between. CDR3 sequence reads: CATSRFSRENQPQHF. CDR3 DNA: TGTGCCACCAGCAGGTTTTCCAGGGAGAATCAGCCCCAGCATTTT.

V usage is TRBV25-1 and J usage is TRBJ1-3, with D perhaps TRBD1 (5 bases). Germline V gene lookup returns CDR1 MGHDK and CDR2 SYGVNS. Trimming removed 4 bases at V and 2 bases at J, with 15 bases between. The CDR3 contains 16 residues. The CDR3: CASSARSRAAGNTIYF. CDR3 DNA sequence: TGTGCCAGCAGTGCTAGGTCCAGGGCTGCTGGAAACACCATATATTTT.

This chain joins TRBV2 and TRBJ1-4, with D perhaps TRBD1 (6 bases). There are 13 residues in the CDR3. Germline V gives CDR1 SNHLY, CDR2 FYNNEI. V dropped 11 bases and J dropped 1 base, with 11 bases sitting between them. The CDR3 region has the DNA TGTGCCCCCAGGGGAGGAACTAATGAAAAACTGTTTTTT. Amino acid sequence: CAPRGGTNEKLFF.

The chain combines TRBV6-1 with TRBJ2-5; D possibly uses TRBD1 or TRBD2 (6 bases each). V lost 6 bases and J 5 bases, leaving 16 bases between the germline ends. Germline CDR1 and CDR2: MNHNS and SASEGT. The CDR3 is made up of 14 amino acids. The CDR3 here is CASSEEGGDETQYF. The CDR3 DNA reads TGTGCCAGCAGCGAGGAGGGGGGAGATGAGACCCAGTACTTC.

Concerning this clonotype itself: This clone may be a read error of a much larger clone one base away. CDR3 nucleotides: TGCGCCAGCAGTTATCTTCCCACGTTGGACGGCTACACCTTC. This gives the protein CASSYLPTLDGYTF. The chain links TRBV5-1 to TRBJ1-2; no clear D gene. The CDR3 covers 14 residues. Per germline, CDR1 SGHRS and CDR2 YFSETQ. V was pared by 5 bases and J by 8 bases, with 19 bases between.

On this clonotype itself: The DNA is left out, because the CDR3 cannot be placed on it with certainty; the CDR3 is given as TCRdb lists it. The chain carries TRBV2 and TRBJ1-1; the table assigns TRBD1, which was not confirmed against the DNA. CDR1 is SNHLY, CDR2 FYNNEI, per germline. The CDR3 adds up to 11 amino acids, both ends counted. This CDR3 is CASSWGRGSFF.

The chain carries TRBV13 and TRBJ1-5; no clear D. The CDR3 consists of 14 residues. V lost 1 base and J lost 7, with 11 bases in between. The germline gives CDR1 PRHDT, CDR2 FYEKMQ (reference sequence). The CDR3, as DNA: TGTGCCAGCAGCTTAGCGGGAGAACACCAGCCCCAGCATTTT. Its protein is CASSLAGEHQPQHF. Drawing the rest from reference TRBV13 and TRBJ1-5, the complete variable domain is AAGVIQSPRHLIKEKRETATLKCYPIPRHDTVYWYQQGPGQDPQFLISFYEKMQSDKGSIPDRFSAQQFSDYHSELNMSSLELGDSALYFCASSLAGEHQPQHFGDGTRLSIL.